Below are 16 T cell receptor beta chains sequenced from a single sample in a study of T-cell reconstitution after alpha-beta-depleted transplantation in children (TCRdb year 2016). Libraries were constructed by PCR. Sequenced on an Illumina HiSeq 2500. Molecular barcoding was employed in the preparation of TCR libraries, with unique molecular identifiers being used to normalize TCRbeta repertoire quantification. In-frame beta chains were kept once TCRdb had trimmed the public reads at Q25 with fastp and called clones with MiXCR. Rows merge per CDR3 protein into single entries with the most common DNA and genes. For this sample there are around 700,000 distinct CDR3 sequences; around 12% appear just once. The ten largest clones take up 0.79% of the sample. The treatment or condition label corresponds to: allogeneic hematopoietic cell transplantation with graft depleted of TCRalphabeta T cells and CD19 B cells.

The specimen was PBMCs, collected before TCRalphabeta/CD19-depleted stem cell transplant. Source of these receptors: a girl aged 2-10 years with congenital amegakaryocytic thrombocytopenia, due to receive a stem cell transplant.

This clonotype was observed at least ten times. This chain joins TRBV10-3 and TRBJ2-1; 11 nucleotides match TRBD2. Germline assignment: CDR1 ENHRY and CDR2 SYGVKD. The CDR3 has 15 residues. V lost 5 bases to trimming and J lost 2 bases; unmatched junction nucleotides: 2. The CDR3, as DNA: TGTGCCATCAGTCCGGGACTAGCGGCCTACAATGAGCAGTTCTTC. This translates into CAISPGLAAYNEQFF.

This clonotype was counted ten times or more. The chain recombines TRBV29-1 with TRBJ2-1, with D tentatively TRBD1 (6 bases). Trimming took off 5 bases at V and 3 bases at J, with 14 bases between the two ends. This CDR3 contains 14 residues. Germline V gives CDR1 SQVTM, CDR2 ANQGSEA. The CDR3 sequence: CSVLGGRGYNEQFF. The CDR3 bases are TGCAGCGTTCTGGGTGGCAGGGGCTACAATGAGCAGTTCTTC.

The rearrangement links TRBV4-2 to TRBJ2-7, with 9 nucleotides matching TRBD2. V gave up 0 bases and J gave up 4 bases; unmatched junction bases: 19. CDR1 and CDR2 from the germline V gene are LGHNA and YNFKEQ. The CDR3 sequence is 20 residues long. The CDR3 DNA follows: TGTGCCAGCAGCCAAGATGGTAATAGCGGGAGTTCCTTTGAGGTTTACGAGCAGTACTTC. Amino acids: CASSQDGNSGSSFEVYEQYF.

The chain couples TRBV28 to TRBJ2-1, with 12 nucleotides matching TRBD2. V dropped 6 bases and J dropped 3; count of bases not matched to a gene: 12. Germline V CDR1 and CDR2: MDHEN, SYDVKM. The CDR3 totals 18 residues. CDR3 sequence: CASSWGASGRVNYNEQFF. The CDR3 DNA sequence: TGTGCCAGCAGCTGGGGGGCTAGCGGGAGGGTGAACTACAATGAGCAGTTCTTC.

The table lists this clonotype with a few counts. The V call is TRBV5-5, the J call TRBJ1-5; 7 bases line up with TRBD1. CDR1 is SGHKS and CDR2 is YYEKEE in the germline V gene (reference sequence). CDR3 length: 13 residues. After removal of 2 bases from V and 10 bases from J, the junction contained 6 bases not matched to a gene. The DNA for the CDR3 is TGTGCCAGCAGCTTAGGAGGGGGCGAACCCCAGCATTTT. It yields the protein CASSLGGGEPQHF.

This clonotype was detected ten times or more. V and J are TRBV7-8 and TRBJ2-3; no firm D call. Germline V gene lookup returns CDR1 SGHVS and CDR2 FQNEAQ. This CDR3 region has 14 residues. Trimming removed 5 bases from V and 4 bases from J, with 13 bases in between. The CDR3 sequence: CASSSTIRADTQYF. The CDR3 DNA is TGTGCCAGCAGCAGCACTATAAGGGCAGATACGCAGTATTTT.

This clonotype was detected a few times. V is TRBV12-3 or TRBV12-4 and J is TRBJ2-7, with D tentatively TRBD2 (7 bases). Trimming removed 4 bases from V and 3 bases from J, with 16 bases in between. CDR3 length equals 15 residues. In nucleotides, the CDR3 is TGTGCCAGCAGTTCGGGGGCTCTAGCGGTCTACGAGCAGTACTTC. It translates to CASSSGALAVYEQYF.

This clonotype occurred many times. This sequence joins TRBV20-1 and TRBJ2-1; 8 bases map to TRBD2. The J segment lost 6 bases and the V segment lost 4 bases, leaving 5 bases of the junction unmatched. CDR1 is DFQATT and CDR2 is SNEGSKA in the germline V gene (reference sequence). CDR3 size: 13 residues. Written as DNA, the CDR3 is TGCAGTGCTAAGCGGGAGTTCGTCAATGAGCAGTTCTTC. This translates into CSAKREFVNEQFF.

This clonotype was recorded at least ten times. The V call is TRBV10-3, the J call TRBJ2-7, with D possibly matching TRBD1 (7 bases). CDR1 and CDR2 from the germline V gene are ENHRY and SYGVKD. The CDR3 spans 15 residues. V lost 7 bases and J 2 bases, leaving 18 bases between the germline ends. CDR3 sequence (DNA): TGTGCCATCACTCCCGGGCGGGACAGACCCTACGAGCAGTACTTC. This encodes CAITPGRDRPYEQYF.

This clonotype was detected many times. This chain joins TRBV5-1 and TRBJ1-5, with TRBD1 matching over 10 bases. In germline, CDR1 is SGHRS, CDR2 YFSETQ. The CDR3 consists of 16 residues. V lost 0 bases to trimming and J lost 0 bases; unmatched junction nucleotides: 0. The CDR3 sequence: CASSLGDRGSNQPQHF. The CDR3, as DNA: TGCGCCAGCAGCTTGGGGGACAGGGGTAGCAATCAGCCCCAGCATTTT.

The V gene is TRBV7-9, the J gene TRBJ2-1; D is perhaps TRBD1 or TRBD2 (5 bases each). CDR3 size: 15 residues. V dropped 5 bases and J dropped 1 base, with 12 bases sitting between them. CDR1 and CDR2 from the germline V gene are SEHNR and FQNEAQ (reference sequence). CDR3 nucleotide sequence: TGTGCCAGCAGCCCGCGAGGGGAGTCCTACAATGAGCAGTTCTTC. It yields the protein CASSPRGESYNEQFF.

Only a few counts were recorded for this clonotype. The chain has TRBV5-1 and TRBJ2-5; 7 nucleotides agree with TRBD2. V shed 0 bases, J shed 2 bases, and the junction held 10 bases outside the gene matches. Per the germline V gene, CDR1 is SGHRS and CDR2 is YFSETQ. The CDR3 totals 17 residues. In DNA, the CDR3 is TGCGCCAGCAGCTTGGCCGCCGGCGGGAGAGGGCAAGAGACCCAGTACTTC. Its translation: CASSLAAGGRGQETQYF.

This clonotype was seen more than once but under ten times. The chain links TRBV7-9 to TRBJ2-3; D unresolved. The CDR3 has 15 residues. CDR1 is SEHNR, CDR2 FQNEAQ, per germline (reference sequence). The V end was cut by 0 bases, the J end by 1 base, with 8 bases between. Here the CDR3 reads CASSLAPPGTDTQYF. CDR3 sequence (DNA): TGTGCCAGCAGCTTAGCGCCCCCTGGCACAGATACGCAGTATTTT.

The rearrangement links TRBV29-1 to TRBJ2-2; 8 bases line up with TRBD1. J was trimmed by 1 base and V by 6 bases; bases with no gene match: 7. CDR1 is SQVTM, CDR2 ANQGSEA, per germline. This CDR3 has 15 residues. This CDR3 reads CSVNTGTGNTGELFF. The CDR3, as DNA: TGCAGCGTAAATACCGGGACAGGGAACACCGGGGAGCTGTTTTTT.

About this clonotype itself: Just one base apart from a much larger clone, this may be a read error. CDR3 sequence: CASSQSGSTETQYF. CDR3 bases: TGCGCCAGCAGCCAAAGCGGAAGCACAGAAACGCAGTATTTT. The gene calls are TRBV4-1 and TRBJ2-3, with D perhaps TRBD2 (5 bases). Germline CDR1 reads MGHRA; CDR2 reads YSYEKL. This CDR3 spans 14 amino acids.

This clonotype has ten or more counts. CDR3 coding DNA: TGTGCCAGCAGTAGGACAAACCTCCACGAGCAGTACTTC. This encodes CASSRTNLHEQYF. This rearrangement joins TRBV7-6 to TRBJ2-7; tentatively, D is TRBD1 (5 bases). From germline, CDR1 is SGHVS and CDR2 FNYEAQ. Trimming removed 6 bases from V and 5 bases from J, with 14 bases in between. CDR3 length equals 13 residues.